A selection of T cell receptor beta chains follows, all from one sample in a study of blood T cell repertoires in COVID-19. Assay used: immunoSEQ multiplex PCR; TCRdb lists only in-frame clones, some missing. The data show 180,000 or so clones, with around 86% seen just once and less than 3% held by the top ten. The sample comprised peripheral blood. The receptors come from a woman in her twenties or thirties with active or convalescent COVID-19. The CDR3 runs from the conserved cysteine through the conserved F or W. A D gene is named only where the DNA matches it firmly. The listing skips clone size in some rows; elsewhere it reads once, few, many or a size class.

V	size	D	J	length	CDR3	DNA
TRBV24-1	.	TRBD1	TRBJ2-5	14	CATRDRDLQETQYF	TGTGCCACCAGGGACAGGGACCTACAAGAGACCCAGTACTTC
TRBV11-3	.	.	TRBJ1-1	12	CASSLEGTTAFF	TGTGCCAGCAGCTTAGAGGGGACTACGGCTTTCTTT
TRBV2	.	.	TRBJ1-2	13	CARRGDLYYGYTF	TGTGCCAGGCGGGGGGACCTATACTATGGCTACACCTTC
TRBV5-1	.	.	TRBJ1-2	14	CASSLGYSNYGYTF	TGCGCCAGCAGCTTGGGGTACTCTAACTATGGCTACACCTTC
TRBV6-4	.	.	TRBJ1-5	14	CASSEGYSNQPQHF	TGTGCCAGCAGCGAGGGCTATAGCAATCAGCCCCAGCATTTT
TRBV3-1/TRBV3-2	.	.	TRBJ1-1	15	CASSQRAGKNTEAFF	TGTGCCAGCAGCCAAAGGGCAGGGAAGAACACTGAAGCTTTCTTT
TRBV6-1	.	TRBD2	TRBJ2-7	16	CASSDPPGLAVYEQYF	TGTGCCAGCAGTGATCCGCCGGGACTAGCGGTCTACGAGCAGTACTTC
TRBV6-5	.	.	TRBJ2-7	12	CASTLNRDKQYF	TGTGCCAGCACCTTAAACCGGGACAAGCAGTACTTC
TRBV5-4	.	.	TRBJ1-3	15	CASSLSLSSGNTIYF	TGTGCCAGCAGCTTAAGTCTTAGCTCTGGAAACACCATATATTTT
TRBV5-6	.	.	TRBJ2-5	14	CASSLLRTSETQYF	TGTGCCAGCAGCTTGTTAAGGACATCAGAGACCCAGTACTTC
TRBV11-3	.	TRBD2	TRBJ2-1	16	CASSWASGGLSNEQFF	TGTGCCAGCAGCTGGGCTAGCGGGGGCCTGTCCAATGAGCAGTTCTTC
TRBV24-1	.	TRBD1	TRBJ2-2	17	CATSDSSGTGYTGELFF	TGTGCCACCAGTGACTCCTCCGGGACAGGTTATACCGGGGAGCTGTTTTTT
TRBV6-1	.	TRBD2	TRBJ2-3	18	CASSETGGTSGRTDTQYF	TGTGCCAGCAGTGAAACGGGCGGGACTAGCGGACGCACAGATACGCAGTATTTT
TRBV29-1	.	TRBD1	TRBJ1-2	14	CSVAGTGGNYGYTF	TGCAGCGTGGCTGGGACAGGGGGAAACTATGGCTACACCTTC
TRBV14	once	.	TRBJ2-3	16	CASSQGFSPYTDTQYF	TGTGCCAGCAGCCAAGGGTTCTCCCCCTACACAGATACGCAGTATTTT
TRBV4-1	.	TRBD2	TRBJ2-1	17	CASSQGIQREVNNEQFF	TGCGCCAGCAGCCAAGGGATCCAGCGGGAGGTGAACAATGAGCAGTTCTTC
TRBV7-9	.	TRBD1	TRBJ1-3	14	CASREQGSGNTIYF	TGTGCCAGCAGGGAACAGGGGAGCGGAAACACCATATATTTT
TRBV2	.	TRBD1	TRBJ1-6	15	CASKTEGTGRSPLHF	TGTGCCAGCAAAACAGAAGGGACAGGGCGATCACCCCTCCACTTT
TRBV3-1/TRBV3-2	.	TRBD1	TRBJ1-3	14	CASSRTYRTGTIYF	TGTGCCAGCAGCCGTACTTACAGGACAGGCACCATATATTTT
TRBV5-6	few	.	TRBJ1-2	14	CASSSGSLNYGYTF	TGTGCCAGCAGCTCAGGGTCCCTTAACTATGGCTACACCTTC
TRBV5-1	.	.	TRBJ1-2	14	CASSLGGSSNGYTF	TGCGCCAGCAGCTTGGGCGGCTCATCGAATGGCTACACCTTC
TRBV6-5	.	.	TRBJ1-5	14	CASQGVGRNQPQHF	TGTGCCAGCCAGGGAGTCGGGAGGAATCAGCCCCAGCATTTT
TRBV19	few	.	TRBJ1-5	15	CASSRSRDTNQPQHF	TGTGCCAGTAGCCGTTCCCGGGACACCAATCAGCCCCAGCATTTT
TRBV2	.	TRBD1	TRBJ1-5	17	CASSVYWTGGSGQPQHF	TGTGCCAGCAGTGTCTACTGGACAGGGGGATCAGGTCAGCCCCAGCATTTT
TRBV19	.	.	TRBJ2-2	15	CASSMLAGLGGELFF	TGTGCCAGTAGTATGCTGGCGGGGTTGGGCGGGGAGCTGTTTTTT
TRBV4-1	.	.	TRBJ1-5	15	CASSHLQGSNQPQHF	TGCGCCAGCAGTCACCTTCAGGGGAGCAATCAGCCCCAGCATTTT
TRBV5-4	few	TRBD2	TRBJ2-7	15	CASSSLAQDAYEQYF	TGTGCCAGCAGCTCACTAGCGCAAGACGCCTACGAGCAGTACTTC
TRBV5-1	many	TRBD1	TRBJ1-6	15	CASSLDGQANSPLHF	TGCGCCAGCAGCTTGGACGGACAGGCCAATTCACCCCTCCACTTT
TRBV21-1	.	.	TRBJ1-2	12	CASSTPGYGYTF	TGTGCCAGCAGCACACCGGGCTATGGCTACACCTTC
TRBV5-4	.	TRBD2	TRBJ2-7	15	CASSLAIGRAGEQYF	TGTGCCAGCAGCTTGGCCATCGGGAGGGCCGGAGAGCAGTACTTC
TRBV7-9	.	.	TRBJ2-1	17	CASSLERTEDFYNEQFF	TGTGCCAGCAGCTTAGAGCGGACAGAGGACTTCTACAATGAGCAGTTCTTC
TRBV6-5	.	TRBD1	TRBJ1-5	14	CASKGQGPNQPQHF	TGTGCCAGCAAGGGACAGGGCCCCAATCAGCCCCAGCATTTT
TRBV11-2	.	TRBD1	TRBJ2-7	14	CASSAPTGTIEQYF	TGTGCCAGCAGCGCCCCGACAGGGACAATCGAGCAGTACTTC
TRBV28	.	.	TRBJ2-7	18	CASSFSGGLTGAPYEQYF	TGTGCCAGCAGTTTTAGTGGGGGACTTACAGGGGCTCCCTACGAGCAGTACTTC
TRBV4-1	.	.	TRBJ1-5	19	CASSQGAGKVLYSNQPQHF	TGCGCCAGCAGCCAAGGGGCAGGGAAGGTCCTTTATAGCAATCAGCCCCAGCATTTT
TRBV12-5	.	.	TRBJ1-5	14	CASGFWGGNQPQHF	TGTGCTAGTGGTTTTTGGGGAGGCAATCAGCCCCAGCATTTT
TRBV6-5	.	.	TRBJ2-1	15	CASSLQGRRNTEQFF	TGTGCCAGCAGTTTACAGGGTCGTAGAAATACTGAGCAGTTCTTC
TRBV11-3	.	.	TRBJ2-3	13	CASSQSEWDTQYF	TGTGCCAGCAGCCAATCCGAGTGGGATACGCAGTATTTT
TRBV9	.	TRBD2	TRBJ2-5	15	CASSVEGGGGETQYF	TGTGCCAGCAGCGTAGAGGGCGGGGGTGGAGAGACCCAGTACTTC
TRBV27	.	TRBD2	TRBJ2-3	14	CASSLASGGAKQYF	TGTGCCAGCAGTTTAGCTAGCGGGGGGGCCAAACAGTATTTT
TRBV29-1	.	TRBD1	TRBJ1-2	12	CSGQQGDGGYTF	TGCAGCGGCCAACAGGGGGATGGTGGCTACACCTTC
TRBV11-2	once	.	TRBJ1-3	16	CASSLTASLSGNTIYF	TGTGCCAGCAGCCTGACAGCCAGCCTCTCTGGAAACACCATATATTTT
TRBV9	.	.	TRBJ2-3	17	CASSPEEGGALLDTQYF	TGTGCCAGCAGCCCAGAGGAAGGGGGAGCCCTCCTCGATACGCAGTATTTT
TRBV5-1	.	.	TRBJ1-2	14	CASSSQGSNYGYTF	TGCGCCAGCAGCTCGCAGGGGAGTAACTATGGCTACACCTTC